This is a list of T cell receptor beta chains from one sample in a study of cytomegalovirus exposure and HLA in healthy donors. Method: immunoSEQ multiplex PCR; TCRdb's copy keeps in-frame clones and lacks some. This sample yields approximately 100,000 clones, of which about 71% are seen a single time; about 0.8% belongs to the top ten. The material sequenced was PBMCs. The receptors were sampled from a boy aged 5-17 years in good health and CMV-seronegative. CDR3s include the opening cysteine and the closing phenylalanine or tryptophan. A D gene is named only where the DNA matches it firmly. Some rows mark clone size as missing; the rest say once, few, many or name a class of expanded clone.

CDR3 protein | CDR3 DNA | J gene | D gene | clone size | V gene
CASSILRPGSTDTQYF | TGTGCCAGTAGTATCCTACGGCCAGGGAGCACAGATACGCAGTATTTT | TRBJ2-3 | . | . | TRBV19
CASSLSWSDLYGYTF | TGTGCCAGCAGCTTGTCCTGGTCAGACTTATATGGCTACACCTTC | TRBJ1-2 | . | . | TRBV5-8
CASSLGVLAGGGETQYF | TGTGCCAGCAGCTTGGGCGTGTTAGCGGGAGGTGGGGAGACCCAGTACTTC | TRBJ2-5 | TRBD2 | . | TRBV7-3
CASSAMSGPHGYTF | TGTGCCAGCAGTGCCATGAGTGGGCCGCATGGCTACACCTTC | TRBJ1-2 | . | . | TRBV28
CASSQDGRGGTDTQYF | TGCGCCAGCAGCCAAGATGGGAGGGGAGGCACAGATACGCAGTATTTT | TRBJ2-3 | TRBD2 | . | TRBV4-3
CAWSGAGDRWQPQHF | TGTGCCTGGAGTGGCGCCGGGGACAGGTGGCAGCCCCAGCATTTT | TRBJ1-5 | TRBD1 | once | TRBV30
CASSQTGRSYEQYF | TGCGCCAGCAGCCAGACAGGGAGGTCCTACGAGCAGTACTTC | TRBJ2-7 | . | once | TRBV5-1
CASTPIQGGINGYTF | TGTGCCAGCACCCCAATACAAGGCGGGATTAACGGCTACACCTTC | TRBJ1-2 | . | . | TRBV6-5
CASTGRIREQYF | TGTGCCAGCACAGGTCGAATACGTGAGCAGTACTTC | TRBJ2-7 | . | . | TRBV28
CASSRPVSGTGGSYEQYF | TGTGCCAGCAGTCGTCCCGTTTCCGGGACAGGGGGCTCCTACGAGCAGTACTTC | TRBJ2-7 | TRBD1 | . | TRBV27
CAWREANEKLFF | TGTGCCTGGAGAGAGGCTAATGAAAAACTGTTTTTT | TRBJ1-4 | . | . | TRBV30
CASSPPRDTFNYGYTF | TGTGCCAGCTCACCACCTCGGGACACCTTTAACTATGGCTACACCTTC | TRBJ1-2 | . | . | TRBV18
CASSANSGRETQYF | TGTGCCAGCAGCGCCAATAGCGGGAGAGAGACCCAGTACTTC | TRBJ2-5 | TRBD2 | few | TRBV5-4
CASSPDRGYEQYF | TGTGCCAGTAGTCCGGACAGGGGATACGAGCAGTACTTC | TRBJ2-7 | TRBD1 | few | TRBV19
CASSLGQGQSPLHF | TGTGCCAGCAGCTTAGGGCAGGGGCAATCACCCCTCCACTTT | TRBJ1-6 | . | few | TRBV5-4
CATKRWDEQFF | TGTGCCACCAAGCGGTGGGATGAGCAGTTCTTC | TRBJ2-1 | . | . | TRBV6-5
CASSTRDTQYF | TGTGCCAGTAGTACCCGGGATACGCAGTATTTT | TRBJ2-3 | . | . | TRBV19
CASRTGQRTYEQYF | TGTGCCAGCAGAACGGGACAGAGAACCTACGAGCAGTACTTC | TRBJ2-7 | TRBD1 | . | TRBV2
CASSFAESYEQYF | TGTGCCAGCAGTTTCGCGGAGTCCTACGAGCAGTACTTC | TRBJ2-7 | . | . | TRBV28
CASSYTGSRTEAFF | TGTGCCAGCAGTTATACAGGGAGTAGGACTGAAGCTTTCTTT | TRBJ1-1 | . | . | TRBV28
CASSVVGGASGYTF | TGTGCCAGCAGCGTAGTAGGGGGCGCGAGCGGCTACACCTTC | TRBJ1-2 | TRBD1 | . | TRBV9
CASGSRDYGYTF | TGCGCCAGCGGAAGCAGGGACTATGGCTACACCTTC | TRBJ1-2 | . | . | TRBV10-2
CASSLTGNNSPLHF | TGTGCCAGCAGCCTCACAGGGAATAATTCACCCCTCCACTTT | TRBJ1-6 | . | . | TRBV28
CASSLTSGNLPTNEQFF | TGTGCTAGCAGTTTAACAAGCGGGAACCTACCTACAAATGAGCAGTTCTTC | TRBJ2-1 | TRBD2 | . | TRBV7-7
CASSQPFEALNTGELFF | TGTGCCAGCAGCCAACCCTTTGAGGCATTGAACACCGGGGAGCTGTTTTTT | TRBJ2-2 | . | once | TRBV7-8
CASSANRAPGELFF | TGTGCCAGCAGTGCCAACAGGGCCCCCGGGGAGCTGTTTTTT | TRBJ2-2 | . | . | TRBV2
CASGGYNEQFF | TGCGCCAGTGGAGGGTACAATGAGCAGTTCTTC | TRBJ2-1 | . | . | TRBV10-2
CASSIDPTGGIRGYTF | TGTGCCAGTAGTATAGACCCGACAGGGGGCATAAGGGGCTACACCTTC | TRBJ1-2 | TRBD1 | . | TRBV19
CASTPAGIQETQYF | TGTGCCAGCACCCCGGCGGGGATTCAAGAGACCCAGTACTTC | TRBJ2-5 | . | . | TRBV7-9
CASSSTSGSLGLEQYF | TGTGCCAGCAGCTCTACTAGCGGGTCCTTGGGGCTCGAGCAGTACTTC | TRBJ2-7 | TRBD2 | . | TRBV11-2
CAWSVGTAVSLLHF | TGTGCCTGGAGTGTAGGAACAGCTGTCTCCCTCCTCCACTTT | TRBJ1-6 | . | . | TRBV30
CASSANTGGTDTQYF | TGTGCCAGCAGCGCTAATACAGGGGGCACAGATACGCAGTATTTT | TRBJ2-3 | TRBD1 | . | TRBV2
CAWSEGGSFYGYTF | TGTGCCTGGAGTGAGGGGGGGAGCTTCTATGGCTACACCTTC | TRBJ1-2 | . | . | TRBV30
CASSVALAGGPDEDTQYF | TGTGCCAGCAGCGTTGCATTAGCGGGGGGGCCGGATGAAGATACGCAGTATTTT | TRBJ2-3 | TRBD2 | . | TRBV9
CASSPRVLATEAFF | TGTGCCAGCAGCCCTCGGGTCCTGGCGACTGAAGCTTTCTTT | TRBJ1-1 | . | few | TRBV7-9
CASSPPGRVTEKLFF | TGTGCCAGCAGTCCCCCGGGCAGGGTGACTGAAAAACTGTTTTTT | TRBJ1-4 | . | . | TRBV28
CATRGDSRQPQHF | TGTGCCACTCGGGGGGACTCAAGGCAGCCCCAGCATTTT | TRBJ1-5 | . | once | TRBV19
CASSWQGGTEAFF | TGTGCCAGCAGCTGGCAGGGAGGAACTGAAGCTTTCTTT | TRBJ1-1 | . | . | TRBV5-4
CASSAGQGRADTQYF | TGTGCCAGCAGCGCGGGACAGGGGCGCGCAGATACGCAGTATTTT | TRBJ2-3 | TRBD1 | . | TRBV6-6
CASSPGTSGGYEQYF | TGTGCCAGCAGCCCCGGGACTAGCGGAGGGTACGAGCAGTACTTC | TRBJ2-7 | TRBD2 | . | TRBV5-4
CASSNGQGNQPQHF | TGTGCCAGCAGTAACGGACAGGGCAATCAGCCCCAGCATTTT | TRBJ1-5 | TRBD1 | . | TRBV6-6
CASSGRQGALANEKLFF | TGTGCCAGCAGTGGTCGACAGGGGGCGCTTGCTAATGAAAAACTGTTTTTT | TRBJ1-4 | TRBD1 | . | TRBV6-1
CASSYGRDTEAFF | TGTGCCAGCAGTTATGGGCGAGACACTGAAGCTTTCTTT | TRBJ1-1 | . | . | TRBV6-5
CASSLQLAGGPSGELFF | TGCGCCAGCAGCTTACAACTAGCGGGAGGGCCTTCCGGGGAGCTGTTTTTT | TRBJ2-2 | TRBD2 | . | TRBV5-1
CASSFQGIAGNTIYF | TGTGCCAGCAGCTTCCAGGGGATTGCGGGAAACACCATATATTTT | TRBJ1-3 | . | few | TRBV5-5
CASSLARLAGPNEQFF | TGTGCCAGCAGCTTAGCGCGACTAGCGGGTCCCAATGAGCAGTTCTTC | TRBJ2-1 | TRBD2 | once | TRBV7-8
CASSGGTGNSGNTIYF | TGTGCCAGCAGTGGAGGGACAGGGAACTCTGGAAACACCATATATTTT | TRBJ1-3 | TRBD1 | . | TRBV6-1